The next 25 T cell receptor beta chains were all read from a single sample in a study of shared clonotypes between healthy human individuals. Some clones are missing from TCRdb's copy, which holds only in-frame ones; the method was immunoSEQ multiplex PCR. Of over a million clones in the sample, more than 95% were seen once. The sequenced material came from naive CD4+ T cells sorted from blood. The subset is: CD45RA+ positively selected. The source of these receptors is a man aged 30-40 years in good health.

The V call is TRBV9, the J call TRBJ2-1, with TRBD2 matching over 13 bases. This CDR3 is built from 15 residues. V was clipped by 2 bases and J by 8 bases; unmatched bases: 4. CDR1 and CDR2 from the germline V gene are SGDLS and YYNGEE. CDR3 nucleotides: TGTGCCAGCAGCGTGAGACTAGCGGGAGGCCATGAGCAGTTCTTC. It translates to CASSVRLAGGHEQFF.

V and J are TRBV5-4 and TRBJ2-5, with 7 bases aligning to TRBD2. V lost 4 bases, J lost 5 bases, and 11 bases stayed unmatched. CDR3 length: 15 residues. CDR1 is SGHNT, CDR2 YYREEE, per germline (reference sequence). CDR3 sequence reads: CASSAFQKGGETQYF. CDR3 nucleotides: TGTGCCAGCAGCGCGTTCCAAAAGGGAGGGGAGACCCAGTACTTC.

This clone has only one observation. The chain uses TRBV2 and TRBJ1-2; 8 nucleotides agree with TRBD1. Germline CDR1 is SNHLY and CDR2 is FYNNEI. This CDR3 is built from 13 residues. V gave up 6 bases and J gave up 7 bases; unmatched junction bases: 7. CDR3 in amino acids: CASSGQGSGGYTF. The CDR3 coding sequence is TGTGCCAGCAGCGGACAGGGTAGTGGTGGCTACACCTTC. The full variable domain, its missing parts supplied by reference TRBV2 and TRBJ1-2, is EPEVTQTPSHQVTQMGQEVILRCVPISNHLYFYWYRQILGQKVEFLVSFYNNEISEKSEIFDDQFSVERPDGSNFTLKIRSTKLEDSAMYFCASSGQGSGGYTFGSGTRLTVV.

The rearrangement uses TRBV18 and TRBJ2-5; 11 bases are a match to TRBD2. Per germline, CDR1 KGHSH and CDR2 LQKENI. V was pared by 6 bases and J by 2 bases, with 11 bases of the junction left unmatched. The CDR3 covers 17 residues. The DNA of the CDR3 is TGTGCCAGCTCCCCAATATCGGGACTAGCGGCTCAAGAGACCCAGTACTTC. Residues: CASSPISGLAAQETQYF.

Only one count was recorded for this clone. The rearrangement joins TRBV28 to TRBJ1-2; 8 nucleotides agree with TRBD1. The CDR3 has 14 residues. Looked up from germline, CDR1 is MDHEN and CDR2 is SYDVKM. The V and J ends lost 6 bases and 5 bases, in that order; junction bases with no gene match: 8. CDR3 sequence (DNA): TGTGCCAGCAGGGCCCCAACAGGGGGTTATGGCTACACCTTC. Amino acid sequence: CASRAPTGGYGYTF.

On this clone itself: A junction boundary mismatches the germline segment, possibly from a read error. V usage is TRBV7-7 and J usage is TRBJ2-7, with D possibly being TRBD1 (6 bases). Germline loops: CDR1 SSHAT, CDR2 FNYEAQ (reference sequence). The CDR3 consists of 13 residues. In nucleotides, the CDR3 is TGTGCTAGCAGCAGCTCAGGGGCGGGCGAGCAGTACTTC. The encoded protein is CASSSSGAGEQYF.

The rearrangement joins TRBV21-1 to TRBJ2-3; the table names TRBD2, a call not compared with the DNA. TRBV21-1 is an annotated pseudogene. The CDR3 contains 16 residues. For the CDR3, the DNA is TGTGCCAGCAGCAAAAGGACTAGCGGGAGCGCAGATACGCAGTATTTT. Encoded protein: CASSKRTSGSADTQYF.

The chain carries TRBV29-1 and TRBJ1-1; D is perhaps TRBD1 (5 bases). Germline V CDR1 and CDR2: SQVTM, ANQGSEA. This CDR3 is built from 13 residues. V gave up 6 bases and J gave up 3 bases, with 14 bases separating them. CDR3 coding DNA: TGCAGCGTGGGGAGGGGCGCCGACACTGAAGCTTTCTTT. It is translated as CSVGRGADTEAFF. The whole variable domain, remainder taken from reference TRBV29-1 and TRBJ1-1, is SAVISQKPSRDICQRGTSLTIQCQVDSQVTMMFWYRQQPGQSLTLIATANQGSEATYESGFVIDKFPISRPNLTFSTLTVSNMSPEDSSIYLCSVGRGADTEAFFGQGTRLTVV.

The genes are TRBV28 and TRBJ2-7, with TRBD1 identical over 7 bases. The germline gives CDR1 MDHEN, CDR2 SYDVKM. The CDR3 spans 15 residues. With V trimmed by 6 bases and J by 5 bases, 13 bases remained unmatched. In nucleotides, the CDR3 is TGTGCCAGCAGCCCCCCGACAGGGAGAAGGCACGAGCAGTACTTC. Protein product: CASSPPTGRRHEQYF.

This clone was recorded only once. The chain carries TRBV11-2 and TRBJ2-7, with 9 positions matching TRBD2. There are 17 residues in the CDR3. V was pared by 0 bases and J by 4 bases, with 10 bases of the junction left unmatched. Germline lookup yields CDR1 SGHAT and CDR2 FQNNGV. CDR3 nucleotide sequence: TGTGCCAGCAGCTTAGATTCCGGACTAGCGTTTGTGTACGAGCAGTACTTC. Translating gives CASSLDSGLAFVYEQYF.

This clone was counted once. The J gene is TRBJ2-7, the V gene TRBV5-1; 12 bases agree with TRBD1. The CDR3 loop spans 15 amino acids. Germline V gene lookup returns CDR1 SGHRS and CDR2 YFSETQ. J lost 2 bases, V lost 7 bases, and 7 bases had no gene match. CDR3 in amino acids: CASHRGTGGPYEQYF. CDR3 DNA sequence: TGCGCCAGCCACAGGGGGACAGGGGGCCCCTACGAGCAGTACTTC.

This rearrangement joins TRBV28 to TRBJ2-6; D may be TRBD1 (5 bases). From germline, CDR1 is MDHEN and CDR2 SYDVKM. The germline V and J ends were trimmed by 6 bases and 0 bases, with 24 bases remaining between them. The CDR3 is 20 amino acids. CDR3: CASSRPLGRQRDSGANVLTF. The CDR3, as DNA: TGTGCCAGCAGCAGACCCCTTGGACGACAGCGCGACTCTGGGGCCAACGTCCTGACTTTC.

DNA for the CDR3: TGTGCCAGTAGTATCCCCGGGACTAGCGGGACCCAGTACTTC. This translates into CASSIPGTSGTQYF. This chain links TRBV19 with TRBJ2-5; 11 bases are a match to TRBD2. V lost 3 bases, J lost 7 bases, and 4 bases stayed unmatched. CDR1 is LNHDA and CDR2 is SQIVND in the germline V gene (reference sequence). This CDR3 is built from 14 residues.

The rearrangement links TRBV6-1 to TRBJ1-2; maybe TRBD1 (6 bases). V shed 2 bases and J shed 4 bases, with 17 bases lying between them. CDR3 length equals 16 residues. Germline V gives CDR1 MNHNS, CDR2 SASEGT. CDR3 sequence: CASSETPVGQIYGYTF. The CDR3 coding sequence is TGTGCCAGCAGTGAAACCCCAGTCGGACAGATCTATGGCTACACCTTC.

The chain carries TRBV25-1 and TRBJ1-5; D ambiguous. The length of the CDR3 is 14 residues. Germline CDR1 MGHDK, CDR2 SYGVNS. V was shortened by 5 bases and J by 6 bases, with 14 bases between the two germline ends. The CDR3 nucleotides read TGTGCCAGCAGTCCCACAGCGGTAGTTCAGCCCCAGCATTTT. Its protein is CASSPTAVVQPQHF.

The gene calls are TRBV7-9 and TRBJ2-3; a possible D gene is TRBD1 (5 bases). V was shortened by 1 base and J by 2 bases, with 16 bases between the two germline ends. Germline CDR1 is SEHNR and CDR2 is FQNEAQ (reference sequence). This CDR3 is built from 17 residues. The chain's CDR3 is CASSLGLNRQPTDTQYF. The CDR3 DNA reads as TGTGCCAGCAGCTTAGGTCTTAATCGACAGCCCACAGATACGCAGTATTTT.

In this sample, this clone turned up once. The chain joins TRBV5-6 to TRBJ1-5; the D is unclear. Trimming took off 0 bases at V and 6 bases at J, with 7 bases between the two ends. CDR1 SGHDT and CDR2 YYEEEE come from the germline V gene. The CDR3 is 13 residues long. The CDR3 sequence is CASSLGNGQPQHF. DNA for the CDR3: TGTGCCAGCAGCTTGGGCAACGGTCAGCCCCAGCATTTT.

The rearrangement links TRBV5-1 to TRBJ2-1; 9 bases fit TRBD1. The length of the CDR3 is 19 residues. CDR1 and CDR2 from the germline V gene are SGHRS and YFSETQ. V dropped 1 base and J dropped 3; count of bases not matched to a gene: 14. CDR3 nucleotide sequence: TGCGCCAGCAGCTTGAATCTCGTGGAGGGACAGGGTTACTACAATGAGCAGTTCTTC. Amino acids: CASSLNLVEGQGYYNEQFF.

The chain links TRBV25-1 to TRBJ1-2; no clear D. CDR1 and CDR2 from the germline V gene are MGHDK and SYGVNS. V was cut by 2 bases and J by 5 bases, with 9 bases left in between. This CDR3 spans 13 amino acids. Here the CDR3 DNA reads TGTGCCAGCAGTGAACCGGGCGGTTATGGCTACACCTTC. This encodes CASSEPGGYGYTF.

This chain uses TRBV5-1 with TRBJ1-2, with no clear D. The V gene's germline CDR1 is SGHRS and CDR2 YFSETQ. This CDR3 is built from 13 residues. V was clipped by 1 base and J by 7 bases, with 11 bases between them. CDR3 amino acids: CASSLSDFLGYTF. In DNA, the CDR3 is TGCGCCAGCAGCTTGTCAGATTTCCTTGGCTACACCTTC.

V usage is TRBV6-1 and J usage is TRBJ2-2; no definite D call. V lost 4 bases to trimming and J lost 5 bases, with 8 bases between them. The CDR3 covers 13 residues. The V gene's germline CDR1 is MNHNS and CDR2 SASEGT. The CDR3 here is CASSGGQTGELFF. CDR3 bases: TGTGCCAGCAGTGGTGGGCAAACCGGGGAGCTGTTTTTT.

V usage is TRBV4-3 and J usage is TRBJ2-5; 11 bases line up with TRBD2. The germline CDR1 and CDR2 sequences are LGHNA and YSLEER. This CDR3 has 12 amino acids. V lost 6 bases to trimming and J lost 7 bases; unmatched junction nucleotides: 1. The CDR3 nucleotides read TGCGCCAGCAGAGGGACTAGCGGGACCCAGTACTTC. Its protein product is CASRGTSGTQYF.

The V call is TRBV27, the J call TRBJ2-1; D uncertain. Trimming removed 5 bases from V and 5 bases from J, with 16 bases in between. CDR1 is MNHEY, CDR2 SMNVEV, per germline (reference sequence). The length of the CDR3 is 15 residues. This CDR3 is CASSPRALQDNEQFF. The CDR3 DNA reads TGTGCCAGCAGTCCCCGGGCCTTACAAGACAATGAGCAGTTCTTC.

The V call is TRBV27, the J call TRBJ2-1; 9 bases are shared with TRBD1. There are 15 residues in the CDR3. With 6 bases clipped from V and 3 bases from J, the junction kept 6 bases outside the gene matches. Per germline, CDR1 MNHEY and CDR2 SMNVEV (reference sequence). CDR3 residues: CASRPGTGNYNEQFF. The DNA for the CDR3 is TGTGCCAGCAGACCCGGGACAGGGAACTACAATGAGCAGTTCTTC.

V and J are TRBV2 and TRBJ1-2; no definite D call. CDR1 is SNHLY and CDR2 is FYNNEI in the germline V gene. Trimming shortened V by 4 bases and J by 7 bases, and 16 bases separated the two germline ends. The CDR3 is made up of 14 amino acids. CDR3 residues: CASSGPSGVGGYTF. Here the CDR3 DNA reads TGTGCCAGCAGTGGGCCGTCTGGGGTAGGTGGCTACACCTTC. The full variable domain, its missing parts supplied by reference TRBV2 and TRBJ1-2, is EPEVTQTPSHQVTQMGQEVILRCVPISNHLYFYWYRQILGQKVEFLVSFYNNEISEKSEIFDDQFSVERPDGSNFTLKIRSTKLEDSAMYFCASSGPSGVGGYTFGSGTRLTVV.